This TCR beta chain comes out of a study of blood T cell repertoires in COVID-19. Looking at the study overall: Samples came from the United States, Italy and Spain, spanning acute and convalescent COVID-19. PBMCs, B-cell-depleted T cells, or T cells provided the cDNA or gDNA that made up the material.

Authors' data handling: Amplified reference gene primers provided the basis for estimating nucleated cell counts. TCRdb's table, derived via immunoSEQ multiplex PCR, lists solely in-frame clones and lacks some. V and J calls and clone size are those listed in that table; D and trimming were worked out from the DNA. The sample holds 100,000 to 150,000 clones, approximately 81% seen once. J lost 5 bases, V lost 3 bases, and 2 bases had no gene match. Germline V gene sequence: CDR1 LGHDT, CDR2 YNNKEL (reference sequence). This CDR3 is 14 amino acids long. Sequenced sample: peripheral blood. The gene calls are TRBV3-1 (or the pseudogene TRBV3-2) and TRBJ1-5; TRBD1 aligns across 9 bases. The TCR sequence derives from a middle-aged man with active or convalescent COVID-19. The CDR3 reads CASSQRDRDQPQHF. CDR3 coding DNA: TGTGCCAGCAGCCAGAGGGACAGGGATCAGCCCCAGCATTTT.